The 10 T cell receptor beta chains below all came from one sample that was sequenced in a study of human T cells and chemical hapten exposure. Specified time point: patch test 1, 2 weeks after DPC sensitization. The treatment is: therapeutic diphenylcyclopropenone sensitization with weekly scalp DPC. TCRdb processed the RACE reads anew with MiXCR; each CDR3 protein has one entry. Of more than 55,000 distinct CDR3 sequences in the sample, roughly 9.8% were seen once. Sequencing was performed on whole blood, taken in connection with sensitization to the hapten diphenylcyclopropenone (DPC). Source of these receptors: a woman in her 40s with alopecia areata. Some clones in this sample may be carry-over from other donors' samples.

The V call is TRBV27, the J call TRBJ1-6; the D is unclear. CDR3 length equals 14 residues. In germline, CDR1 is MNHEY, CDR2 SMNVEV (reference sequence). Deletions cut 6 bases from V and 10 bases from J, with 16 bases between. The CDR3 spells CASSRGKGNSPLHF. In nucleotides, the CDR3 is TGTGCCAGCAGCCGGGGAAAGGGAAACTCACCCCTCCACTTT.

This clonotype was found many times. CDR3 in amino acids: CASIDTRMNTEAFF. The CDR3 DNA is TGTGCCAGCATCGACACGAGAATGAACACTGAAGCTTTCTTT. This rearrangement joins TRBV7-9 to TRBJ1-1, with no clear D. The length of the CDR3 is 14 residues. Germline V gene sequence: CDR1 SEHNR, CDR2 FQNEAQ (reference sequence). Trimming shortened V by 7 bases and J by 0 bases, and 12 bases separated the two germline ends.

J is TRBJ1-2 and V is TRBV20-1; D unresolved. In germline, CDR1 is DFQATT, CDR2 SNEGSKA (reference sequence). The CDR3 runs to 12 residues. V lost 8 bases and J 3 bases, leaving 13 bases between the germline ends. The CDR3 region is CSPHGRDYGYTF. DNA of the CDR3: TGCAGTCCTCATGGTAGGGACTATGGCTACACCTTC.

This clonotype appeared a single time. A much larger clone lies a single base off, so this may be a read error. J is TRBJ2-1 and V is TRBV30; 7 positions match TRBD2. This CDR3 is 13 amino acids long. Germline V gives CDR1 GTSNPN, CDR2 SVGIG (reference sequence). Trimming removed 3 bases from V and 7 bases from J; junction bases left unmatched: 6. CDR3 sequence: CAWRYGGTNEQFF. The CDR3 bases are TGTGCCTGGAGGTACGGGGGGACTAATGAGCAGTTCTTC. Full variable domain (rest looked up from reference TRBV30 and TRBJ2-1): SQTIHQWPATLVQPVGSPLSLECTVEGTSNPNLYWYRQAAGRGLQLLFYSVGIGQISSEVPQNLSASRPQDRQFILSSKKLLLSDSGFYLCAWRYGGTNEQFFGPGTRLTVL.

The chain employs TRBV2 and TRBJ1-1; D uncertain. V was clipped by 9 bases and J by 0 bases, with 11 bases between them. CDR3 length: 13 amino acids. Looked up from germline, CDR1 is SNHLY and CDR2 is FYNNEI. DNA of the CDR3: TGTGCCAGGATACAGAACCTGAACACTGAAGCTTTCTTT. Translation: CARIQNLNTEAFF.

This clonotype occurred many times. The J gene is TRBJ1-5, the V gene TRBV4-1; D uncertain. V lost 1 base to trimming and J lost 3 bases, with 7 bases between them. There are 14 residues in the CDR3. Germline lookup yields CDR1 MGHRA and CDR2 YSYEKL. CDR3 DNA: TGCGCCAGCAGCCAAGGACGGCCCAATCAGCCCCAGCATTTT. Residues: CASSQGRPNQPQHF.

This clonotype has at least ten counts. V and J are TRBV11-2 and TRBJ2-7; 9 bases agree with TRBD1. Germline CDR1 SGHAT, CDR2 FQNNGV. The CDR3 contains 14 residues. The V gene end was trimmed by 5 bases and the J gene end by 4 bases; junction bases not matched to a gene: 6. The CDR3 DNA reads TGTGCCAGCAGCGCCACAGGGGGCCAGTACGAGCAGTACTTC. Its protein is CASSATGGQYEQYF.

About this clonotype itself: This could be a read error, since a much larger clone is one nucleotide away. V gene TRBV18 combines with J gene TRBJ1-5; no clear D gene. Germline CDR1 is KGHSH and CDR2 is LQKENI. The CDR3 has 15 amino acids. The CDR3 reads CAGSPRGESNQPQHF. The CDR3 region has the DNA TGTGCCGGCTCACCACGCGGGGAGAGCAATCAGCCCCAGCATTTT.

The chain links TRBV5-1 to TRBJ1-2, with D uncertain. Germline V gene data show CDR1 as SGHRS and CDR2 as YFSETQ. V was trimmed by 2 bases and J by 8 bases, leaving 13 bases between them. The CDR3 is 13 residues long. CDR3 protein: CASSLIMGGGYTF. The CDR3 DNA is TGCGCCAGCAGCTTAATCATGGGAGGCGGCTACACCTTC.

In its sample, this clonotype was seen a few times. For the CDR3, the DNA is TGTGCCAGCAGCCCCCACGCTCCCGGGCACCGTTCCTACGAGCAGTACTTC. As protein: CASSPHAPGHRSYEQYF. This chain connects TRBV7-6 to TRBJ2-7; D is ambiguous. Germline values: CDR1 SGHVS, CDR2 FNYEAQ. The CDR3 is 17 residues long. Trimming removed 5 bases from V and 1 base from J, with 21 bases in between.